These T cell receptor beta chains were read from a single sample in a study of blood T cells in healthy people across ages. From the 5' RACE reads, TCRdb called clonotypes with MiXCR, one entry per CDR3 protein. The data show about 680,000 distinct CDR3 sequences, approximately 49% seen once. Sequenced: blood. These receptors all come from a woman aged 55 to 70 in good health. The CDR3 runs from the conserved cysteine through the conserved F or W. The order of the fields is V gene, clone size, J gene, D gene, CDR3 DNA, CDR3 protein. A D gene is named only where the DNA matches it firmly. Clone sizes are given selectively: once, few, many, or a class where the clone is expanded.

TRBV7-8	NA	TRBJ2-7	NA	TGTGCCAGCAGCTGGACAAAAGGCCCCTCCGAGCAGTACTTC	CASSWTKGPSEQYF
TRBV18	few	TRBJ2-2	TRBD2	TGTGCCAGCTCACCGGGACTAGCTTCCACCGGGGAGCTGTTTTTT	CASSPGLASTGELFF
TRBV20-1	NA	TRBJ1-1	NA	TGCAGTGCTAGTACCTCGGGGAGGGGGAACACTGAAGCTTTCTTT	CSASTSGRGNTEAFF
TRBV11-2	NA	TRBJ2-3	NA	TGTGCCAGCAGCTTAAACGGGATGTCAGATACGCAGTATTTT	CASSLNGMSDTQYF
TRBV4-2	NA	TRBJ2-3	TRBD2	TGTGCCAGCAGCCAAGTAGTAGCGGGAGTGGCAGATACGCGGTATTTT	CASSQVVAGVADTRYF
TRBV7-2	NA	TRBJ2-7	NA	TGTGCCAGCGGCTTAGCGGAGGGATACTACGAGCAGTACTTC	CASGLAEGYYEQYF
TRBV18	NA	TRBJ2-5	NA	TGTGCCAGCTCACCACCCCTGGGGGAGCAGTACTTC	CASSPPLGEQYF
TRBV15	NA	TRBJ2-5	NA	TGTGCCACCAGCAGAGTCTTGAAAGGATCGTCATCGGAGACCCAGTACTTC	CATSRVLKGSSSETQYF
TRBV20-1	NA	TRBJ2-7	NA	TGCAGTGCTCTGGCAGGGGAGGAGCGGTATACCCAGTACTTC	CSALAGEERYTQYF
TRBV7-3	few	TRBJ2-1	NA	TGTGCCAGCAGCTTAGACTCGGCACCCTACAATGAGCAGTTCTTC	CASSLDSAPYNEQFF
TRBV5-6	NA	TRBJ2-5	TRBD2	TGTGCCAGCAGCCCCGGGGGGGCTGTTCTAGAGACCCAGTACTTC	CASSPGGAVLETQYF
TRBV2	once	TRBJ2-3	NA	TGTGCCAGCAGCGGCCGGGACTTGCAGTATTTT	CASSGRDLQYF
TRBV27	NA	TRBJ1-2	NA	TGTGCCAGCAGTTCGATGACGAGAGGCCTTACAGGGCATCGGAGCTATGGCTACACCTTC	CASSSMTRGLTGHRSYGYTF
TRBV29-1	once	TRBJ2-5	NA	TGCAGCGTTGTGCCAGACAGTCTTCCGAGGAATGAGCAGTACTTC	CSVVPDSLPRNEQYF
TRBV29-1	few	TRBJ2-3	NA	TGCAGCGTTGCGGCGGCTAGCACAGATACGCAGTATTTT	CSVAAASTDTQYF
TRBV5-1	few	TRBJ2-7	TRBD2	TGCGCCAGCAGCCTGCGGGGGGATCCCTACTACGAGCAGTACTTC	CASSLRGDPYYEQYF
TRBV5-1	NA	TRBJ2-7	NA	TGCGCCAGCAGCTTGGAGGGCGGGACGCACGAGCAGTACTTC	CASSLEGGTHEQYF
TRBV7-2	NA	TRBJ1-2	TRBD1	TGTGCCAGCAGCCAGAGACAGGGGCCGGGGGATGGCTACACCTTC	CASSQRQGPGDGYTF
TRBV11-1	few	TRBJ2-4	NA	TGTGCCAGCGGCCCCGGAGGAGGGACCGACTCCTACGAGCACCAGTACTTC	CASGPGGGTDSYEHQYF
TRBV29-1	once	TRBJ2-5	NA	TGCGGCGTTGAATCCCAGGTAGACCAAGAGACCCAGTACTTC	CGVESQVDQETQYF
TRBV12-3/TRBV12-4	NA	TRBJ2-3	NA	TGTGCCAGCAGTTTAGCGGTGGGGACCACAGATACGCAGTATTTT	CASSLAVGTTDTQYF
TRBV28	NA	TRBJ2-4	TRBD2	TGTGCCAGCAGTCTAAAGCGGGAAGCGTACTTAGCCAAAAACATTCAGTACTTC	CASSLKREAYLAKNIQYF
TRBV20-1	NA	TRBJ2-5	TRBD2	TGCAGTGCTAGTCTGACTAGCGGGAGAGCAGAGACCCAGTACTTC	CSASLTSGRAETQYF
TRBV7-9	NA	TRBJ1-2	NA	TGTGCCAGCAGCCTGGACGGAAGGGACTATGGCTACACCTTC	CASSLDGRDYGYTF
TRBV29-1	NA	TRBJ2-3	TRBD2	TGCAGCGTTGGGGGACTAGCGAGAGGCACAGATACGCAGTATTTT	CSVGGLARGTDTQYF
TRBV20-1	NA	TRBJ1-4	NA	TGCAGTGCTAGAGCTGGGGGCGCAACTAATGAAAAACTGTTTTTT	CSARAGGATNEKLFF
TRBV27	NA	TRBJ2-1	NA	TGTGCCAGCAGTTTAGGACGGGAACGCCTCCGCAATGAGCAGTTCTTC	CASSLGRERLRNEQFF
TRBV4-2	NA	TRBJ2-7	TRBD2	TGTGCCAGCAGCCAAGCGGGACTAGCGGGAGATTACAATGAGCAGTACTTC	CASSQAGLAGDYNEQYF
TRBV29-1	NA	TRBJ1-4	NA	TGCAGCGTTGCACAGGGTTCAAATGAAAAACTGTTTTTT	CSVAQGSNEKLFF
TRBV29-1	many	TRBJ2-5	NA	TGCAGCACACGACGAGGGGGGGGACCTCAAGAGACCCAGTACTTC	CSTRRGGGPQETQYF
TRBV6-2/TRBV6-3	few	TRBJ2-7	NA	TGTGCCAGCAGGCTCCCGAGCCGAGCTTCTGCGCGTGGCGAGCAGTACTTC	CASRLPSRASARGEQYF
TRBV20-1	NA	TRBJ2-5	NA	TGCAGTGCTAGAGATCCCCGGACCATGGTAGAGACCCAGTACTTC	CSARDPRTMVETQYF
TRBV20-1	few	TRBJ2-1	NA	TGCAGTGCTAGCGGGAGCGTCGGCAATGAGCAGTTCTTC	CSASGSVGNEQFF
TRBV2	once	TRBJ2-5	NA	TGTGCCAGCAGTGATGGGAGGAGTGAGACCCAGTACTTC	CASSDGRSETQYF
TRBV20-1	NA	TRBJ2-5	NA	TGCAGTGCTAGAGATGTAATAGCGGTCCGCCAAGAGACCCAGTACTTC	CSARDVIAVRQETQYF
TRBV20-1	NA	TRBJ1-1	NA	TGCAGTGCTAGAGGGGGACGTCCCACAAGGGAAGCTTTCTTT	CSARGGRPTREAFF
TRBV10-3	few	TRBJ2-7	TRBD1	TGTGCCATCAGTGGAGGGGGCAGCCGACCCTACGAGCAGTACTTC	CAISGGGSRPYEQYF
TRBV7-2	NA	TRBJ1-6	NA	TGTGCCAGCAGCTTAGTCGGAGGAAAGAGTTCACCCCTCCACTTT	CASSLVGGKSSPLHF
TRBV2	NA	TRBJ1-5	NA	TGTGCCGGCAGCGGGCGGACCGCTAATCAGCCCCAGCATTTT	CAGSGRTANQPQHF
TRBV28	NA	TRBJ2-5	NA	TGTGCCAGCAGTTTAGTTTCTGTCCCTGAGACCCAGTACTTC	CASSLVSVPETQYF
TRBV20-1	NA	TRBJ1-2	TRBD1	TGCAGTGCGGAGCCCGGGACAGTCTATGGCTACACCTTC	CSAEPGTVYGYTF
TRBV7-9	NA	TRBJ2-5	TRBD2	TGTGCCAGCAGAATAGGGGCGGGGGAGCAGTACTTC	CASRIGAGEQYF
TRBV6-2/TRBV6-3	few	TRBJ1-1	NA	TGTGCCAGCAGTTGGGCTGGGGGCTATGAAGCTTTCTTT	CASSWAGGYEAFF
TRBV24-1	NA	TRBJ2-1	TRBD2	TGTGCCACCAGTGATCCCGGACTAGCCTCATACAATGAGCAGTTCTTC	CATSDPGLASYNEQFF
TRBV6-5	few	TRBJ2-3	NA	TGTGCCAGCAGTTACTATGGCGGAGCTAGCACAGATACGCAGTATTTT	CASSYYGGASTDTQYF
TRBV21-1	NA	TRBJ2-7	NA	TGTGCCAGCAGCAAATTCAACAGGCGGACCTACGAGCAGTACTTC	CASSKFNRRTYEQYF
TRBV4-1	NA	TRBJ1-2	NA	TGCGCCAGCAGCCAAGAGCTGGTAGCAGGGCGAGGGGGCTACACCTTC	CASSQELVAGRGGYTF
TRBV28	NA	TRBJ2-1	NA	TGTGCCAGCAGTTTAATTGGACGGACCTACAATGAGCAGTTCTTC	CASSLIGRTYNEQFF
TRBV6-6	NA	TRBJ1-2	NA	TGTGCCAGCAGTTGCGACGGGTTTGGCAACTATGGCTACACCTTC	CASSCDGFGNYGYTF
TRBV24-1	NA	TRBJ1-5	NA	TGTGCCACCAGTGACCATACACAGGGAGAGGGCCAGCCCCAGCATTTT	CATSDHTQGEGQPQHF
TRBV27	NA	TRBJ2-2	NA	TGTGCCAGCAGTCCACTCCCGGGACGGGACACCGGGGAGCTGTTTTTT	CASSPLPGRDTGELFF
TRBV4-1	few	TRBJ2-1	NA	TGCGCCAGCAGCCAGGAGTCTAGCTTCGGGGGGCAGTTCTTC	CASSQESSFGGQFF